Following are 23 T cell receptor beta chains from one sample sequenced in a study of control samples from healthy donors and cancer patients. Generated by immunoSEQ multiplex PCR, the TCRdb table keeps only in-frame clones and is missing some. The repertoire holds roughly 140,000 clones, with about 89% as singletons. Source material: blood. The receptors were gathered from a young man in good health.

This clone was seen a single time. The CDR3 DNA sequence: TGTGCCAGCAGCCCCCGACAGGGTGGCTATGGCTACACCTTC. Translated, it gives CASSPRQGGYGYTF. The gene calls are TRBV9 and TRBJ1-2, with TRBD1 matching over 7 bases. Germline V gene data show CDR1 as SGDLS and CDR2 as YYNGEE. The CDR3 covers 14 residues. V gave up 4 bases and J gave up 4 bases; unmatched junction bases: 7.

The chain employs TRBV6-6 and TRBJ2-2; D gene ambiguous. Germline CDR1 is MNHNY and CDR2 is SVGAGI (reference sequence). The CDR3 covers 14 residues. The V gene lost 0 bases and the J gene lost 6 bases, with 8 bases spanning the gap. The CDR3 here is CASSYSQVSGELFF. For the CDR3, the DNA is TGTGCCAGCAGTTACTCACAAGTGTCCGGGGAGCTGTTTTTT.

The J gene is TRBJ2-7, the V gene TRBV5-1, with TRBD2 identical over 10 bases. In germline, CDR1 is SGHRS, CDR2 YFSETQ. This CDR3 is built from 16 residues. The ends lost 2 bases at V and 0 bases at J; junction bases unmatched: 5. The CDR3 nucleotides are TGCGCCAGCAGCTTTAGCGGGGGGACGAGCTCCTACGAGCAGTACTTC. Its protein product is CASSFSGGTSSYEQYF.

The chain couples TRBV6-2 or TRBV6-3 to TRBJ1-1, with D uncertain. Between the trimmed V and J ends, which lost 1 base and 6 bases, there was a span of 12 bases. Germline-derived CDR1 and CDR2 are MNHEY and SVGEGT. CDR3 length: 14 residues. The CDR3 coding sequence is TGTGCCAGCAGTTACTTTGGGGAAGCGGCTGAAGCTTTCTTT. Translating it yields CASSYFGEAAEAFF.

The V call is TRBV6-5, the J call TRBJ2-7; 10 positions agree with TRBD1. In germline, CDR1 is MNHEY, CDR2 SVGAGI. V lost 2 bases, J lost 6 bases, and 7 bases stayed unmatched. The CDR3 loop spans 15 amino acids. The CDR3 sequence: CASSYLRQGAVEQYF. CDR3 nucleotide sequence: TGTGCCAGCAGTTACCTGAGACAGGGGGCGGTCGAGCAGTACTTC.

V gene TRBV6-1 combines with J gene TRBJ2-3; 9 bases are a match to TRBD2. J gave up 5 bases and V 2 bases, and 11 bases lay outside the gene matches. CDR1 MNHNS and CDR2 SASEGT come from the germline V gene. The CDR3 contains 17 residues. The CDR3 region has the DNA TGTGCCAGCAGTGAACTGGGCGCGGGAGGGCCGGGAGATACGCAGTATTTT. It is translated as CASSELGAGGPGDTQYF.

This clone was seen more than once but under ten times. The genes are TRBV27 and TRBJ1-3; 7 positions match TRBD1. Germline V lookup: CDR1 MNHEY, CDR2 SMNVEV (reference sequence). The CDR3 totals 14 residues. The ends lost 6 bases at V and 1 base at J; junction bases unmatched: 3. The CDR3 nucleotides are TGTGCCAGCAGAAGACAGGGATCTGGAAACACCATATATTTT. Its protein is CASRRQGSGNTIYF.

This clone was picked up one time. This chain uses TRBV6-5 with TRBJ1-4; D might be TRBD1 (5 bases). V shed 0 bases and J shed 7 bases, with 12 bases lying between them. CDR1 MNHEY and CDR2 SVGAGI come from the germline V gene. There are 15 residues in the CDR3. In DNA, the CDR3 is TGTGCCAGCAGTTACTCGACCGGGGGTGGTGAAAAACTGTTTTTT. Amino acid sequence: CASSYSTGGGEKLFF.

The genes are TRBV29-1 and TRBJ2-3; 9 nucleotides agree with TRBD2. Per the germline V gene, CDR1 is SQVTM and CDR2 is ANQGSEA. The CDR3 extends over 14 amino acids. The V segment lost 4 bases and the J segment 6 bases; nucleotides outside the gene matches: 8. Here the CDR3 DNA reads TGCAGCGTTGGTAAGCGACTAGCGGTGGATACGCAGTATTTT. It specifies CSVGKRLAVDTQYF.

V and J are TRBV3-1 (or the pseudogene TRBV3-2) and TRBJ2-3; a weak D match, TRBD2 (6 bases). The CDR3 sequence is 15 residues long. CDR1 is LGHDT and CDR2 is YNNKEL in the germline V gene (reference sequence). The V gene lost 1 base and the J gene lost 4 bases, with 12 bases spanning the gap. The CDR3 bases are TGTGCCAGCAGCCAAGGGGGGGTGGGCGCAGATACGCAGTATTTT. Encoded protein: CASSQGGVGADTQYF.

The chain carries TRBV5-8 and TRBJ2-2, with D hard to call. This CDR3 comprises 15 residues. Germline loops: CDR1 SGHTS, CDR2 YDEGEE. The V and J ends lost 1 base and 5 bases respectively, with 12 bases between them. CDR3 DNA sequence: TGTGCCAGCAGCTTGTCCCAAGGTTGGACCGGGGAGCTGTTTTTT. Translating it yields CASSLSQGWTGELFF.

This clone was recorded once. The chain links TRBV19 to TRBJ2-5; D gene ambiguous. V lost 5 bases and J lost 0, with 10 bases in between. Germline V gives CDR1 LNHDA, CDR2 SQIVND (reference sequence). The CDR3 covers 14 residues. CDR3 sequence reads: CASSRRPYQETQYF. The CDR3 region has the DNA TGTGCCAGTAGTCGTAGGCCGTACCAAGAGACCCAGTACTTC.

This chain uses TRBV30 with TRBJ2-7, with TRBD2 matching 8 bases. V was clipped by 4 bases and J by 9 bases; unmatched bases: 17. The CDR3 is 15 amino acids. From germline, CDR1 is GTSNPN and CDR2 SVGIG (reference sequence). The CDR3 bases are TGTGCCTGGATATTAGTAGCGGGACGTATCTTCGTGCAGTACTTC. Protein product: CAWILVAGRIFVQYF.

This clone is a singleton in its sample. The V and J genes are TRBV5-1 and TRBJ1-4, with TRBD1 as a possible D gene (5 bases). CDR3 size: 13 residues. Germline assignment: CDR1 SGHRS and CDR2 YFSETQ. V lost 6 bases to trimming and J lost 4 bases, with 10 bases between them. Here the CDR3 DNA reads TGCGCCAGCAAGAGGACACTTAATGAAAAACTGTTTTTT. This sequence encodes CASKRTLNEKLFF.

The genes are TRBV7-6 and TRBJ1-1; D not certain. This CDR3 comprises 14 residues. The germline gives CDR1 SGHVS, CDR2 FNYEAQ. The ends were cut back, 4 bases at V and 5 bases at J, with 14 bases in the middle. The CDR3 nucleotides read TGTGCCAGCAGCTCCGGGGTCCGGGGAACTGAAGCTTTCTTT. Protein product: CASSSGVRGTEAFF.

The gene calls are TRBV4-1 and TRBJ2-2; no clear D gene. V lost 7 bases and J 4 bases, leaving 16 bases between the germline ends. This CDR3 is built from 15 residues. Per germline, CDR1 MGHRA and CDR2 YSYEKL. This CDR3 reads CASNSDSRPTGELFF. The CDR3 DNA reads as TGCGCCAGCAACTCGGATAGTAGACCCACCGGGGAGCTGTTTTTT.

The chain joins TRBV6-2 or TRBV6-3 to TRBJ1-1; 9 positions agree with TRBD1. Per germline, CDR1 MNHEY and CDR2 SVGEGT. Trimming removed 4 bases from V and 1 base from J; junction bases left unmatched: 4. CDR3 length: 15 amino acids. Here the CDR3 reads CASSWVTGGNTEAFF. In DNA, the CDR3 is TGTGCCAGCAGTTGGGTGACAGGGGGGAACACTGAAGCTTTCTTT.

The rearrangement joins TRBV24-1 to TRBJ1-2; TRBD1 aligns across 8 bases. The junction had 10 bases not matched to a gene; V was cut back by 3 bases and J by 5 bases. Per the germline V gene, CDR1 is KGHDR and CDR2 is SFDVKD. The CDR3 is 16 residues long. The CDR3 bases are TGTGCCACCAGTGATCGTGGACAGGGTGATGGGTATGGCTACACCTTC. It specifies CATSDRGQGDGYGYTF.

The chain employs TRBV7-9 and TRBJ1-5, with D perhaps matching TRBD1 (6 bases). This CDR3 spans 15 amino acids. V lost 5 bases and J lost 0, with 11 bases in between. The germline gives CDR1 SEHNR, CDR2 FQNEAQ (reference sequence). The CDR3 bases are TGTGCCAGCAGCGTCACAGGGAATAGCAATCAGCCCCAGCATTTT. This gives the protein CASSVTGNSNQPQHF. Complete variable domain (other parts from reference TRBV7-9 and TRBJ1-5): DTGVSQNPRHKITKRGQNVTFRCDPISEHNRLYWYRQTLGQGPEFLTYFQNEAQLEKSRLLSDRFSAERPKGSFSTLEIQRTEQGDSAMYLCASSVTGNSNQPQHFGDGTRLSIL.

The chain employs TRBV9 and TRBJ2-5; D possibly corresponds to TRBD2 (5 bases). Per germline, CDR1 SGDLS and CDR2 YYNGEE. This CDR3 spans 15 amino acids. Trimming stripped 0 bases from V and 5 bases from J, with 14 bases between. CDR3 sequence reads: CASSVATRSWETQYF. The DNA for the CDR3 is TGTGCCAGCAGCGTAGCTACTAGGAGCTGGGAGACCCAGTACTTC.

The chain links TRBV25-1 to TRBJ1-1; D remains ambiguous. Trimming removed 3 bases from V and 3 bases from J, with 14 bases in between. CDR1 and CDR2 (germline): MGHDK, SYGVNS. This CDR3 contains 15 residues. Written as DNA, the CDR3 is TGTGCCAGCAGTGATCGAGGGTTGTTCTACACTGAAGCTTTCTTT. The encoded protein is CASSDRGLFYTEAFF.

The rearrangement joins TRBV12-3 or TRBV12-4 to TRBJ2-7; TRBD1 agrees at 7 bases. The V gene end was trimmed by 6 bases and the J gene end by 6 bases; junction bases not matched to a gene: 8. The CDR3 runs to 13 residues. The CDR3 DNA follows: TGTGCCAGCAGAGGGGGCGCTTATGGCGAGCAGTACTTC. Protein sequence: CASRGGAYGEQYF.

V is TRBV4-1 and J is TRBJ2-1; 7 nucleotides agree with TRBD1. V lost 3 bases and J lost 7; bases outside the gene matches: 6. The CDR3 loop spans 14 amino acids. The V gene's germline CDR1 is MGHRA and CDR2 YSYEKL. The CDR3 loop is CASSHGTVGNEQFF. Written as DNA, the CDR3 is TGCGCCAGCAGCCATGGGACAGTTGGGAATGAGCAGTTCTTC.